These 24 T cell receptor beta chains were all obtained from the same sample, sequenced in a study of blood T cells in healthy people across ages. Primers used in a second PCR of roughly 7 to 12 cycles were a sample-barcoded 5' primer and a J-beta primer mix. TCRdb re-called the 5' RACE reads with MiXCR, one entry per CDR3 protein. Of 920,000 or so distinct CDR3 sequences listed, more than 40% were seen once; the top ten hold under 20%. Sequences were obtained from blood. The receptors were sampled from a woman aged 55-69 years in good health.

This clonotype was picked up a small number of times. The rearrangement joins TRBV27 to TRBJ2-5, with D perhaps TRBD1 (5 bases). This CDR3 has 14 residues. Trimming stripped 1 base from V and 5 bases from J, with 11 bases between. The germline CDR1 and CDR2 sequences are MNHEY and SMNVEV (reference sequence). As DNA, the CDR3 is TGTGCCAGCAGTTTATTCTCAGGGAAGGAGACCCAGTACTTC. Translating gives CASSLFSGKETQYF.

The V call is TRBV7-8, the J call TRBJ2-1; D call uncertain. This CDR3 has 14 amino acids. The germline V gene encodes CDR1 SGHVS and CDR2 FQNEAQ. V dropped 5 bases and J dropped 7 bases, with 15 bases sitting between them. CDR3 coding DNA: TGTGCCAGCAGCCCCCATGAGTCTGGGAATGAGCAGTTCTTC. Encoded protein: CASSPHESGNEQFF.

This chain uses TRBV24-1 with TRBJ2-2, with D perhaps TRBD2 (6 bases). Germline-derived CDR1 and CDR2 are KGHDR and SFDVKD. With 6 bases removed from V and 5 bases from J, the gap between germline ends came to 27 bases. This CDR3 is built from 19 residues. CDR3 DNA sequence: TGTGCCACCAGTCCGAGGAGCGGTAGGGCGGGAAAGGCTACCGGGGAGCTGTTTTTT. Translating gives CATSPRSGRAGKATGELFF.

The table lists this clonotype with a few counts. The gene calls are TRBV2 and TRBJ2-1; 10 bases agree with TRBD1. The germline V gene encodes CDR1 SNHLY and CDR2 FYNNEI. CDR3 length: 16 residues. Trimming at V came to 4 bases and at J to 6 bases, leaving 9 bases not matched to a gene. Here the CDR3 DNA reads TGTGCCAGCAGTGGATCCGGGACAGGGGCGTCCAATGAGCAGTTCTTC. Translating it yields CASSGSGTGASNEQFF.

This clonotype was recorded a few times. The chain uses TRBV6-1 and TRBJ2-7, with a possible D match to TRBD1 (6 bases). From germline, CDR1 is MNHNS and CDR2 SASEGT. V lost 7 bases to trimming and J lost 4 bases, with 20 bases between them. This CDR3 comprises 15 residues. The CDR3, as DNA: TGTGCCAGCAAGACGGGACACGGGTTTTCATACGAGCAGTACTTC. It yields the protein CASKTGHGFSYEQYF.

This clonotype was counted a single time. An end of the junction does not agree with germline; a read error may underlie this. This chain links TRBV12-3 or TRBV12-4 with TRBJ1-4; D unresolved. This CDR3 region has 13 residues. CDR3: CTSSLLPREKLFF. Written as DNA, the CDR3 is TGTACCAGCAGTTTATTGCCTAGGGAAAAACTGTTTTTT.

Of note for this clonotype: Given a much more abundant clone one base away, this may be a read error. The chain has TRBV15 and TRBJ2-1; D perhaps matches TRBD2 (6 bases). Germline loops: CDR1 LNHNV, CDR2 YYDKDF (reference sequence). This CDR3 region has 15 residues. In DNA form, the CDR3 reads TGTGCCACCAGCAGAGAAGACGGGAGTTACAAGGAGCAGTTCTTC. It is translated as CATSREDGSYKEQFF.

This clonotype was seen more than once but under ten times. The chain joins TRBV28 to TRBJ1-2; D call uncertain. Looked up from germline, CDR1 is MDHEN and CDR2 is SYDVKM. The CDR3 consists of 12 residues. The V end was cut by 5 bases, the J end by 2 bases, with 6 bases between. The CDR3 DNA is TGTGCCAGCAGTGTAAGGAACTATGGCTACACCTTC. This sequence encodes CASSVRNYGYTF.

This clonotype has a handful of counts. The gene calls are TRBV6-4 and TRBJ2-1; possibly TRBD1 for D (5 bases). V dropped 5 bases and J dropped 8 bases, with 7 bases sitting between them. This CDR3 has 11 residues. From germline, CDR1 is MRHNA and CDR2 SNTAGT. The CDR3 sequence is CASSKGYEQFF. The CDR3 DNA reads as TGTGCCAGCAGTAAGGGGTATGAGCAGTTCTTC.

This chain uses TRBV15 with TRBJ1-1; no clear D gene. The V gene's germline CDR1 is LNHNV and CDR2 YYDKDF (reference sequence). Trimming removed 3 bases at V and 1 base at J, with 9 bases between. CDR3 length: 14 residues. DNA for the CDR3: TGTGCCACCAGCAGGGTGGCGGGGAACACTGAAGCTTTCTTT. Encoded protein: CATSRVAGNTEAFF.

This clonotype was counted between two and nine times. The CDR3 sequence: CASSLDPTSGSIRIFHEQYF. The DNA of the CDR3 is TGTGCCAGCAGCTTAGATCCCACTAGCGGGAGCATCCGTATCTTCCACGAGCAGTACTTC. The V call is TRBV11-2, the J call TRBJ2-7; 11 nucleotides agree with TRBD2. Unmatched junction bases numbered 18, after V lost 0 bases and J lost 5 bases. The germline CDR1 and CDR2 sequences are SGHAT and FQNNGV. The CDR3 runs to 20 residues.

Points on this clonotype: The junction departs from germline at one end; a sequencing error may be responsible. The chain employs TRBV4-1 and TRBJ2-5, with a weak D call TRBD2 (7 bases). The CDR3 has 16 amino acids. Looked up from germline, CDR1 is MGHRA and CDR2 is YSYEKL. CDR3 sequence (DNA): TGCGCCGGCAGCCAAGTGGGAGGGGGATATCAAGAGACCCAGTACTTC. Protein: CAGSQVGGGYQETQYF.

Only a few counts were recorded for this clonotype. A junction boundary mismatches the germline segment, possibly from a read error. The chain uses TRBV6-1 and TRBJ2-1, with TRBD2 matching 14 bases. CDR3 length: 19 residues. Germline CDR1 is MNHNS and CDR2 is SASEGT. CDR3 residues: CASCDFAGTSGSAYNEQFF. The DNA for the CDR3 is TGTGCCAGCTGTGACTTTGCCGGGACTAGCGGGAGTGCCTACAATGAGCAGTTCTTC.

V usage is TRBV13 and J usage is TRBJ2-7, with D perhaps TRBD1 (5 bases). Trimming left V 1 base short and J 0 bases short, with 10 bases between. Germline V gene sequence: CDR1 PRHDT, CDR2 FYEKMQ (reference sequence). This CDR3 contains 15 residues. CDR3 in amino acids: CASSLVRGNSYEQYF. CDR3 sequence (DNA): TGTGCCAGCAGCTTAGTAAGGGGCAACTCCTACGAGCAGTACTTC. Complete variable domain (other parts from reference TRBV13 and TRBJ2-7): AAGVIQSPRHLIKEKRETATLKCYPIPRHDTVYWYQQGPGQDPQFLISFYEKMQSDKGSIPDRFSAQQFSDYHSELNMSSLELGDSALYFCASSLVRGNSYEQYFGPGTRLTVT.

The chain carries TRBV12-3 or TRBV12-4 and TRBJ1-1; D is ambiguous. V lost 6 bases and J 9 bases, leaving 11 bases between the germline ends. This CDR3 is built from 11 residues. CDR3 amino acids: CASSQNRKAFF. The CDR3 nucleotides read TGTGCCAGCAGCCAAAACCGGAAAGCTTTCTTT.

The J gene is TRBJ2-7, the V gene TRBV20-1, with D possibly matching TRBD2 (6 bases). Trimming pared 8 bases from V and 2 bases from J, leaving 10 bases between. Germline V gene sequence: CDR1 DFQATT, CDR2 SNEGSKA (reference sequence). CDR3 size: 11 residues. CDR3 nucleotide sequence: TGCAGTTCGGAGGGCCCCTACGAGCAGTACTTC. Translation gives CSSEGPYEQYF.

This clonotype was picked up many times. This chain joins TRBV15 and TRBJ2-3; D unresolved. The V and J ends lost 6 bases and 4 bases respectively, with 11 bases between them. The germline V gene has CDR1 LNHNV and CDR2 YYDKDF (reference sequence). The CDR3 is made up of 13 amino acids. The CDR3, as DNA: TGTGCCACCAGTCCCGTAACGGCAGATACGCAGTATTTT. Translated, it gives CATSPVTADTQYF.

The genes are TRBV6-2 or TRBV6-3 and TRBJ2-7, with 9 bases fitting TRBD2. Germline trimming cut 8 bases from V and 2 bases from J; bases unmatched to any gene: 7. This CDR3 region has 14 residues. Germline CDR1 and CDR2: MNHEY and SVGEGT. CDR3 nucleotide sequence: TGTGCCAGCGCACCTAGCGGGACTACCTACGAGCAGTACTTC. This gives the protein CASAPSGTTYEQYF.

This clonotype was found a few times. The genes are TRBV9 and TRBJ2-7; D is perhaps TRBD2 (5 bases). The germline V and J ends were trimmed by 2 bases and 2 bases, with 11 bases remaining between them. The CDR3 length is 14 residues. Per the germline V gene, CDR1 is SGDLS and CDR2 is YYNGEE. As DNA, the CDR3 is TGTGCCAGCAGCGTCGCAGCGGAAGCCTACGAGCAGTACTTC. Residues: CASSVAAEAYEQYF.

V gene TRBV5-1 combines with J gene TRBJ1-1, with D possibly TRBD1 on 5 matching bases. Germline CDR1 is SGHRS and CDR2 is YFSETQ. V was cut by 0 bases and J by 4 bases, with 13 bases left in between. This CDR3 has 15 residues. In DNA, the CDR3 is TGCGCCAGCAGCTTGGAGGTCAGGGTGGGCACTGAAGCTTTCTTT. Amino acid sequence: CASSLEVRVGTEAFF. Full variable domain (outside the CDR3, taken from reference TRBV5-1 and TRBJ1-1): KAGVTQTPRYLIKTRGQQVTLSCSPISGHRSVSWYQQTPGQGLQFLFEYFSETQRNKGNFPGRFSGRQFSNSRSEMNVSTLELGDSALYLCASSLEVRVGTEAFFGQGTRLTVV.

This clonotype was observed a handful of times. The V call is TRBV20-1, the J call TRBJ2-1; D unclear. The V end was cut by 3 bases, the J end by 6 bases, with 15 bases between. This CDR3 is 14 amino acids long. The germline V gene encodes CDR1 DFQATT and CDR2 SNEGSKA (reference sequence). CDR3 bases: TGCAGTGCTAGTCAGTTCTCTTACGGCAATGAGCAGTTCTTC. This translates into CSASQFSYGNEQFF.

This clonotype was counted once. J is TRBJ2-3 and V is TRBV4-1, with 7 nucleotides matching TRBD2. CDR1 MGHRA and CDR2 YSYEKL come from the germline V gene. The CDR3 contains 13 residues. V lost 4 bases and J lost 9; bases outside the gene matches: 7. CDR3 sequence (DNA): TGCGCCAGCAGCCCCACCGCCGGGAGGACGCAGTATTTT. Its translation: CASSPTAGRTQYF.

The chain uses TRBV4-1 and TRBJ2-3; D remains ambiguous. V lost 2 bases to trimming and J lost 5 bases, with 5 bases between them. The CDR3 extends over 12 amino acids. From germline, CDR1 is MGHRA and CDR2 YSYEKL. In DNA form, the CDR3 reads TGCGCCAGCAGCCAAAGTCTAGATACGCAGTATTTT. It specifies CASSQSLDTQYF.

The chain recombines TRBV20-1 with TRBJ2-1; D gene ambiguous. V was trimmed by 6 bases and J by 0 bases, leaving 12 bases between them. Germline-derived CDR1 and CDR2 are DFQATT and SNEGSKA (reference sequence). The CDR3 sequence is 14 residues long. CDR3 loop: CSAYDSFSYNEQFF. The CDR3 DNA is TGCAGTGCATATGATTCTTTCTCCTACAATGAGCAGTTCTTC.